Shown below are 32 T cell receptor beta chains from a single sample sequenced in a study of blood T cell repertoires in COVID-19. The protocol was immunoSEQ multiplex PCR, while the TCRdb copy is restricted to in-frame clones and leaves out a portion. The profile shows roughly 190,000 clones, around 83% of them singletons. Specimen: peripheral blood. Receptors originate from a man aged 45-65 years with active or convalescent COVID-19.

This clone was seen only once. The genes are TRBV9 and TRBJ2-3; no firm D call. This CDR3 comprises 16 residues. Germline values: CDR1 SGDLS, CDR2 YYNGEE. V gave up 0 bases and J gave up 2 bases, with 13 bases separating them. The CDR3 DNA reads as TGTGCCAGCAGCGTAGGCGCTCACGCCCCCACAGATACGCAGTATTTT. Its translation: CASSVGAHAPTDTQYF. Full variable domain (rest looked up from reference TRBV9 and TRBJ2-3): DSGVTQTPKHLITATGQRVTLRCSPRSGDLSVYWYQQSLDQGLQFLIQYYNGEERAKGNILERFSAQQFPDLHSELNLSSLELGDSALYFCASSVGAHAPTDTQYFGPGTRLTVL.

This chain connects TRBV7-6 to TRBJ2-5; TRBD2 aligns across 11 bases. The CDR3 totals 15 residues. The ends lost 4 bases at V and 5 bases at J; junction bases unmatched: 6. Germline V gives CDR1 SGHVS, CDR2 FNYEAQ. CDR3 bases: TGTGCCAGCAGCTCCCTAGCGGGAGGCCCGGAGACCCAGTACTTC. Amino acids: CASSSLAGGPETQYF.

The rearrangement uses TRBV15 and TRBJ1-3; D is undetermined. The CDR3 spans 16 residues. In germline, CDR1 is LNHNV, CDR2 YYDKDF (reference sequence). Trimming left V 0 bases short and J 0 bases short, with 9 bases between. CDR3 sequence: CATSRDLADSGNTIYF. In nucleotides, the CDR3 is TGTGCCACCAGCAGAGATTTGGCAGACTCTGGAAACACCATATATTTT.

This chain uses TRBV19 with TRBJ1-5; possibly TRBD1 for D (6 bases). V was shortened by 5 bases and J by 2 bases, with 13 bases between the two germline ends. Looked up from germline, CDR1 is LNHDA and CDR2 is SQIVND (reference sequence). This CDR3 is 15 amino acids long. CDR3 nucleotides: TGTGCCAGTAGTGCTCAGGGGACGGGCAATCAGCCCCAGCATTTT. Translated: CASSAQGTGNQPQHF.

The J gene is TRBJ2-6, the V gene TRBV19; TRBD1 matches at 11 bases. The germline gives CDR1 LNHDA, CDR2 SQIVND (reference sequence). Germline trimming cut 3 bases from V and 0 bases from J; bases unmatched to any gene: 1. The CDR3 covers 17 residues. The DNA for the CDR3 is TGTGCCAGTAGTATGGGGACAGGGGGCTCTGGGGCCAACGTCCTGACTTTC. It codes for CASSMGTGGSGANVLTF.

The gene calls are TRBV6-5 and TRBJ2-1; TRBD2 matches 9 bases. After removal of 6 bases from V and 2 bases from J, the junction contained 2 bases not matched to a gene. This CDR3 contains 14 residues. CDR1 and CDR2 from the germline V gene are MNHEY and SVGAGI. The CDR3 sequence is CASSRTSAYNEQFF. The CDR3 nucleotides are TGTGCCAGCAGCCGGACTAGCGCCTACAATGAGCAGTTCTTC.

The chain uses TRBV6-1 and TRBJ1-2; a possible D gene is TRBD1 (5 bases). Germline values: CDR1 MNHNS, CDR2 SASEGT. The CDR3 sequence is 15 residues long. V dropped 2 bases and J dropped 7 bases, with 17 bases sitting between them. CDR3 nucleotides: TGTGCCAGCAGTGAATATAAGTCAGGGATTGGTGGCTACACCTTC. It encodes CASSEYKSGIGGYTF.

This clone was found once. The rearrangement uses TRBV4-1 and TRBJ1-2; D possibly corresponds to TRBD1 (5 bases). Between the trimmed V and J ends, which lost 1 base and 4 bases, there was a span of 10 bases. CDR1 MGHRA and CDR2 YSYEKL come from the germline V gene. This CDR3 contains 14 residues. The CDR3 reads CASSQAGITYGYTF. In DNA form, the CDR3 reads TGCGCCAGCAGCCAAGCAGGGATAACCTATGGCTACACCTTC.

V is TRBV4-3 and J is TRBJ2-5; D may be TRBD1 (6 bases). The CDR3 runs to 16 residues. The V end was cut by 0 bases, the J end by 5 bases, with 16 bases between. Germline V gene sequence: CDR1 LGHNA, CDR2 YSLEER. CDR3: CASSQDGAGVQETQYF. CDR3 nucleotides: TGCGCCAGCAGCCAAGATGGGGCAGGGGTACAGGAGACCCAGTACTTC.

The gene calls are TRBV28 and TRBJ2-3; 11 positions match TRBD2. The V and J ends lost 6 bases and 4 bases, in that order; junction bases with no gene match: 3. Per the germline V gene, CDR1 is MDHEN and CDR2 is SYDVKM. The CDR3 sequence is 14 residues long. The CDR3 sequence: CASRLAGGADTQYF. CDR3 nucleotide sequence: TGTGCCAGCAGGCTAGCGGGAGGCGCAGATACGCAGTATTTT.

The V and J genes are TRBV27 and TRBJ2-3, with D tentatively TRBD2 (5 bases). With 1 base removed from V and 6 bases from J, the gap between germline ends came to 8 bases. This CDR3 is built from 13 residues. In germline, CDR1 is MNHEY, CDR2 SMNVEV (reference sequence). This chain's CDR3 is CASSLFLADTQYF. CDR3 nucleotides: TGTGCCAGCAGTTTATTCTTAGCGGATACGCAGTATTTT.

The table lists this clone with a few counts. V and J are TRBV9 and TRBJ2-3, with TRBD2 identical over 7 bases. With 4 bases clipped from V and 0 bases from J, the junction kept 11 bases outside the gene matches. Germline V gene data show CDR1 as SGDLS and CDR2 as YYNGEE. The length of the CDR3 is 17 residues. CDR3 loop: CASSSGRTVASTDTQYF. The CDR3 coding sequence is TGTGCCAGCAGCTCCGGGAGGACTGTCGCTAGCACAGATACGCAGTATTTT.

V usage is TRBV6-5 and J usage is TRBJ1-2, with 7 positions matching TRBD1. The junction had 6 bases not matched to a gene; V was cut back by 7 bases and J by 4 bases. The CDR3 loop spans 13 amino acids. The germline V gene has CDR1 MNHEY and CDR2 SVGAGI. CDR3 in DNA: TGTGCCAGCACCAGGGGACAGATCTATGGCTACACCTTC. It specifies CASTRGQIYGYTF.

The rearrangement joins TRBV10-2 to TRBJ1-1; no reliable D call. CDR3 length equals 13 residues. Trimming took off 8 bases at V and 4 bases at J, with 14 bases between the two ends. Germline V gene data show CDR1 as WSHSY and CDR2 as SAAADI. CDR3 in amino acids: CASSSSRSTEAFF. The CDR3 DNA reads as TGCGCCAGCTCATCTAGCAGATCCACTGAAGCTTTCTTT.

The chain couples TRBV5-8 to TRBJ1-4; 9 nucleotides match TRBD1. Trimming cost V 3 bases and J 3 bases; bases outside gene matches: 6. CDR3 length: 16 amino acids. In germline, CDR1 is SGHTS, CDR2 YDEGEE. As DNA, the CDR3 is TGTGCCAGCAGCTCCGGGGACAGGGACCCTAATGAAAAACTGTTTTTT. Translating gives CASSSGDRDPNEKLFF.

This clone showed up just once. Here the CDR3 DNA reads TGTGCCAGCAGTTACTCGGGCAGGGTATGGACTGAAGCTTTCTTT. It codes for CASSYSGRVWTEAFF. This chain connects TRBV6-5 to TRBJ1-1; perhaps TRBD1 as D (5 bases). CDR1 is MNHEY, CDR2 SVGAGI, per germline. The CDR3 loop spans 15 amino acids. Trimming took off 0 bases at V and 5 bases at J, with 13 bases between the two ends.

The chain has TRBV11-2 and TRBJ2-2; no reliable D call. The CDR3 is 12 amino acids. Trimming left V 6 bases short and J 4 bases short, with 6 bases between. Germline CDR1 SGHAT, CDR2 FQNNGV. DNA for the CDR3: TGTGCCAGCAGTCCAGGCACCGGGGAGCTGTTTTTT. Translation: CASSPGTGELFF.

The V gene is TRBV10-1, the J gene TRBJ2-1; 12 bases align to TRBD2. In germline, CDR1 is WNHNN, CDR2 SYGVQD (reference sequence). Trimming removed 11 bases from V and 5 bases from J; junction bases left unmatched: 4. This CDR3 comprises 13 residues. Written as DNA, the CDR3 is TGCGCCGGCCGGACTAGCGGGGACAATGAGCAGTTCTTC. Protein product: CAGRTSGDNEQFF.

The rearrangement uses TRBV4-1 and TRBJ2-6, with a possible D match to TRBD1 (6 bases). V was cut by 0 bases and J by 0 bases, with 18 bases left in between. The CDR3 loop spans 20 amino acids. CDR1 is MGHRA, CDR2 YSYEKL, per germline. CDR3 DNA sequence: TGCGCCAGCAGCCAAGATCTTTTTGCAGGGGTGGGCTCTGGGGCCAACGTCCTGACTTTC. Encoded protein: CASSQDLFAGVGSGANVLTF.

This chain links TRBV30 with TRBJ2-3, with TRBD2 matching over 9 bases. The CDR3 totals 15 residues. V lost 0 bases to trimming and J lost 5 bases; unmatched junction nucleotides: 6. The germline V gene encodes CDR1 GTSNPN and CDR2 SVGIG (reference sequence). The CDR3 sequence: CAWSVRGGVGDTQYF. The CDR3 DNA follows: TGTGCCTGGAGTGTACGCGGGGGGGTAGGAGATACGCAGTATTTT.

The chain is built from TRBV4-3 and TRBJ1-2; D unresolved. V dropped 4 bases and J dropped 3 bases, with 15 bases sitting between them. Per the germline V gene, CDR1 is LGHNA and CDR2 is YSLEER. CDR3 length: 15 amino acids. The CDR3 DNA follows: TGCGCCAGCAGCCCGCGGGGTGGCGGATACTATGGCTACACCTTC. As protein: CASSPRGGGYYGYTF.

The chain employs TRBV6-5 and TRBJ2-3; 13 bases fit TRBD2. Germline CDR1 is MNHEY and CDR2 is SVGAGI. The V segment lost 2 bases and the J segment 12 bases; nucleotides outside the gene matches: 11. The CDR3 is 16 amino acids. The CDR3 loop is CASSYRGTSGTKDQYF. The CDR3, as DNA: TGTGCCAGCAGTTACCGGGGGACTAGCGGGACCAAAGATCAGTATTTT.

This chain links TRBV15 with TRBJ1-1, with D maybe TRBD1 (6 bases). Germline V gene sequence: CDR1 LNHNV, CDR2 YYDKDF (reference sequence). V was shortened by 0 bases and J by 3 bases, with 8 bases between the two germline ends. The CDR3 loop spans 14 amino acids. CDR3: CATSREGGHTEAFF. The CDR3 DNA follows: TGTGCCACCAGCAGAGAGGGGGGGCACACTGAAGCTTTCTTT. The variable domain in full, completed from reference TRBV15 and TRBJ1-1, reads DAMVIQNPRYQVTQFGKPVTLSCSQTLNHNVMYWYQQKSSQAPKLLFHYYDKDFNNEADTPDNFQSRRPNTSFCFLDIRSPGLGDTAMYLCATSREGGHTEAFFGQGTRLTVV.

The rearrangement links TRBV6-5 to TRBJ1-5; 8 nucleotides match TRBD1. CDR1 MNHEY and CDR2 SVGAGI come from the germline V gene. Trimming cost V 5 bases and J 9 bases; bases outside gene matches: 9. The CDR3 extends over 14 amino acids. CDR3 coding DNA: TGTGCCAGCAGTCCGCAGGGGGCCACAGGGCCCCAGCATTTT. It translates to CASSPQGATGPQHF.

The genes are TRBV30 and TRBJ1-4, with TRBD1 identical over 8 bases. V shed 2 bases, J shed 15 bases, and the junction held 14 bases outside the gene matches. The CDR3 has 14 residues. CDR1 and CDR2 from the germline V gene are GTSNPN and SVGIG (reference sequence). The CDR3 is CAWSKETGAAHVFF. CDR3 bases: TGTGCCTGGAGTAAGGAGACAGGGGCGGCTCACGTGTTTTTT. The whole variable domain, remainder taken from reference TRBV30 and TRBJ1-4, is SQTIHQWPATLVQPVGSPLSLECTVEGTSNPNLYWYRQAAGRGLQLLFYSVGIGQISSEVPQNLSASRPQDRQFILSSKKLLLSDSGFYLCAWSKETGAAHVFFGSGTQLSVL.

The chain links TRBV18 to TRBJ1-5; 7 nucleotides match TRBD1. V lost 4 bases to trimming and J lost 3 bases; unmatched junction nucleotides: 3. The CDR3 length is 14 residues. In germline, CDR1 is KGHSH, CDR2 LQKENI. CDR3 sequence reads: CASSLQGPNQPQHF. As DNA, the CDR3 is TGTGCCAGCTCACTACAGGGGCCCAATCAGCCCCAGCATTTT.

The chain joins TRBV18 to TRBJ1-6; a possible D gene is TRBD1 (5 bases). The CDR3 contains 13 residues. CDR1 and CDR2 (germline): KGHSH, LQKENI. With 5 bases removed from V and 5 bases from J, the gap between germline ends came to 7 bases. The CDR3 protein is CASSTGDNSPLHF. The CDR3 coding sequence is TGTGCCAGCTCAACAGGAGATAATTCACCCCTCCACTTT. Full variable domain (missing parts from reference TRBV18 and TRBJ1-6): NAGVMQNPRHLVRRRGQEARLRCSPMKGHSHVYWYRQLPEEGLKFMVYLQKENIIDESGMPKERFSAEFPKEGPSILRIQQVVRGDSAAYFCASSTGDNSPLHFGNGTRLTVT.

This rearrangement joins TRBV2 to TRBJ2-5; 12 bases line up with TRBD2. The CDR3 has 18 amino acids. Trimming took 5 bases from V and 2 from J; bases not matched to a gene: 12. Looked up from germline, CDR1 is SNHLY and CDR2 is FYNNEI. CDR3 sequence (DNA): TGTGCCAGCAGTTTAGGGACTAGCGGGTTTTTGGAGCAAGAGACCCAGTACTTC. Its protein product is CASSLGTSGFLEQETQYF.

The chain uses TRBV5-1 and TRBJ2-1; 10 nucleotides line up with TRBD2. The CDR3 loop spans 16 amino acids. V lost 4 bases and J lost 0; bases outside the gene matches: 4. The germline CDR1 and CDR2 sequences are SGHRS and YFSETQ. CDR3 in DNA: TGCGCCAGCAGCCGAATAGCGGGAGGCTCCTACAATGAGCAGTTCTTC. Encoded protein: CASSRIAGGSYNEQFF.

The chain combines TRBV19 with TRBJ1-5; TRBD1 is a possible D gene (6 bases). Per germline, CDR1 LNHDA and CDR2 SQIVND (reference sequence). The CDR3 sequence is 14 residues long. Deletions cut 5 bases from V and 4 bases from J, with 12 bases between. CDR3 in DNA: TGTGCCAGTAGTCAGGGGACGGGGAATCAGCCCCAGCATTTT. It specifies CASSQGTGNQPQHF.

This chain joins TRBV6-5 and TRBJ1-1; 7 nucleotides align to TRBD1. This CDR3 has 15 amino acids. With V trimmed by 6 bases and J by 1 base, 8 bases remained unmatched. Germline lookup yields CDR1 MNHEY and CDR2 SVGAGI. The chain's CDR3 is CASSQRQGGNTEAFF. The CDR3 region has the DNA TGTGCCAGCAGCCAGAGACAGGGCGGGAACACTGAAGCTTTCTTT.

The V and J genes are TRBV4-2 and TRBJ2-1; 8 positions match TRBD2. CDR1 and CDR2 (germline): LGHNA, YNFKEQ. Losses at the gene ends were 4 bases for V and 10 bases for J; bases not matched to a gene: 6. The CDR3 totals 13 residues. The CDR3 DNA follows: TGTGCCAGCAGCCTTAGCGGGGTGGGCGAGCAGTTCTTC. It encodes CASSLSGVGEQFF.